Sequencing of this T cell receptor (beta chain) was carried out in a study of T cells expressing NK-cell markers. UMI-tagged 5'RACE template switching yielded the TCR beta cDNA. TCRdb re-called the 5' RACE reads and gives one entry per CDR3 protein, without DNA. The sample's table shows a few hundred thousand distinct CDR3 sequences. Concerning this clonotype itself: Its antigen is still unknown.

Germline lookup yields CDR1 DFQATT and CDR2 SNEGSKA (reference sequence). The CDR3 length is 16 residues. The study's findings and limits: As a fraction of CD8+ T cells, dominant NKG2C+ clonotypes reached roughly 1.0-7.5% in six donors. The same clonotypes also predominated in the CD3+CD56-NKG2C+ fraction of a few donors.

This receptor was taken from a woman between 50 and 59 years old in good health. Source material: blood T cells: a sorted CD56 or NKG2C T cell subset, CD4+ or CD8+ T cells, or bulk PBMC T cells (not recorded which). The genes are TRBV20-1 and TRBJ2-2; TCRdb selects TRBD2, and the lack of DNA leaves this call unchecked. CDR3 loop: CSARASGRKGTGELFF.